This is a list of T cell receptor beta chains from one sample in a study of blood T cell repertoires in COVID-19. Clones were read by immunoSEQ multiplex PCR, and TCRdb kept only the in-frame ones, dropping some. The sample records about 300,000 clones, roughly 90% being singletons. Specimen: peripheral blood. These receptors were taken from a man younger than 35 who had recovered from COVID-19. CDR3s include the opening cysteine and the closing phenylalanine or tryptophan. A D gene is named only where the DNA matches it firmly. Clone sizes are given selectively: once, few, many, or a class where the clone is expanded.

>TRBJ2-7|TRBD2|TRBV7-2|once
TGTGCCAGCAGCTTATTACTAGCGGACTACGAGCAGTACTTC
CASSLLLADYEQYF
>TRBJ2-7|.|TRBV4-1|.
TGCGCCAGCAGCCAAGCGGCGGGACAGAGCTCCTACGAGCAGTACTTC
CASSQAAGQSSYEQYF
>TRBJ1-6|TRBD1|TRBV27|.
TGTGCCAGCAGTTTCCATCAACAGGGGGCAGGGAATTCACCCCTCCACTTT
CASSFHQQGAGNSPLHF
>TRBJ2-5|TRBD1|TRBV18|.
TGTGCCAGCTCAAAGGACAGGGTTGCAGAGACCCAGTACTTC
CASSKDRVAETQYF
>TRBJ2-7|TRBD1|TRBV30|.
TGTGCCTGGAGTGGACAGGGGGTTTCTTACTTC
CAWSGQGVSYF
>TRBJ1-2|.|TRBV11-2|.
TGTGCCAGCAGCTTAGATGAAAGTGGGAGTGGCTACACCTTC
CASSLDESGSGYTF
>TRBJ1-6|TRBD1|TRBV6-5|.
TGTGCCAGCAGTATAGAGACAGGGCCAAATTCACCCCTCCACTTT
CASSIETGPNSPLHF
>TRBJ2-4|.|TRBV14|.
TGTGCCAGCAGCCAGGAGCCAGCCATTCAGTACTTC
CASSQEPAIQYF
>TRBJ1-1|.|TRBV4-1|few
TGCGCCAGCAGCCACTTAGGGGCGGTCACTGAAGCTTTCTTT
CASSHLGAVTEAFF
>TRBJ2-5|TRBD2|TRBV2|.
TGTGCCAGCAGTGATCGGCGGGGGGGCCGGGAGACCCAGTACTTC
CASSDRRGGRETQYF